These 7 T cell receptor beta chains share one sample of origin, sequenced in a study of Graves' ophthalmopathy and Graves' hyperthyroidism. The authors amplified TCR beta CDR3 regions, and they did so from RNA transcripts for repertoire sequencing. The workflow started with a first-round RT-PCR run with HTBI primers and then moved on to a second-round multiplex PCR. TCRdb recomputed calls from the multiplex PCR reads with MiXCR, one row per CDR3 protein. The sample includes more than 550,000 distinct CDR3 sequences, roughly 39% of them seen just once. The sample taken for sequencing was peripheral blood. These receptor sequences come from an adult man with Graves' ophthalmopathy.

About this clonotype itself: Germline and junction disagree at one end, which may indicate a read error. The chain links TRBV24-1 to TRBJ2-7; D may be TRBD1 or TRBD2 (5 bases each). CDR1 is KGHDR, CDR2 SFDVKD, per germline. The CDR3 has 15 residues. The CDR3 DNA follows: TGTGCCAGCAGTGTTTTGAGGGGACCCAACGACGAGCAGTACTTC. It encodes CASSVLRGPNDEQYF.

The chain uses TRBV7-9 and TRBJ2-2; no clear D. This CDR3 is built from 15 residues. V gave up 7 bases and J gave up 0 bases, with 12 bases separating them. CDR1 SEHNR and CDR2 FQNEAQ come from the germline V gene (reference sequence). This CDR3 is CASTRVITNTGELFF. CDR3 coding DNA: TGTGCCAGCACCCGGGTAATTACGAACACCGGGGAGCTGTTTTTT.

This clonotype was counted only a few times. The genes are TRBV7-9 and TRBJ1-6, with TRBD1 identical over 8 bases. There are 15 residues in the CDR3. The junction had 12 bases not matched to a gene; V was cut back by 5 bases and J by 12 bases. Germline assignment: CDR1 SEHNR and CDR2 FQNEAQ (reference sequence). CDR3 residues: CASSQPGGAGRPLHF. The CDR3 bases are TGTGCCAGCAGCCAACCAGGGGGCGCCGGGCGACCCCTCCACTTT.

This clonotype was seen repeatedly, ten times or more. The rearrangement uses TRBV19 and TRBJ1-2; 8 bases map to TRBD1. This CDR3 has 14 residues. Germline CDR1 reads LNHDA; CDR2 reads SQIVND (reference sequence). V dropped 6 bases and J dropped 4; count of bases not matched to a gene: 7. The CDR3 spells CASRPPGQVYGYTF. The DNA for the CDR3 is TGTGCCAGTAGACCACCGGGACAGGTCTATGGCTACACCTTC.

To note about this clonotype: A much larger clone differs by one base, so this may be a read error. The chain recombines TRBV2 with TRBJ2-7; TRBD1 matches at 9 bases. The CDR3 spans 13 residues. J was trimmed by 9 bases and V by 7 bases; bases with no gene match: 10. Germline V lookup: CDR1 SNHLY, CDR2 FYNNEI. The CDR3 DNA sequence: TGTGCCAGCACCGGACAGGGGCTACAAGGGCAGTACTTC. Protein: CASTGQGLQGQYF.

This clonotype showed up many times. The chain carries TRBV7-2 and TRBJ2-5; D unresolved. The CDR3 sequence is 15 residues long. Germline assignment: CDR1 SGHTA and CDR2 FQGNSA. Trimming cost V 2 bases and J 1 base, with 11 bases left between them. The CDR3 sequence: CASSLYRPPQETQYF. CDR3 sequence (DNA): TGTGCCAGCAGCTTATACCGGCCACCCCAAGAGACCCAGTACTTC.

This clonotype was recorded at least ten times. The V and J genes are TRBV29-1 and TRBJ2-7; 11 positions match TRBD2. The CDR3 runs to 17 residues. Germline V gives CDR1 SQVTM, CDR2 ANQGSEA. The V segment lost 2 bases and the J segment 0 bases; nucleotides outside the gene matches: 9. Written as DNA, the CDR3 is TGCAGCGTTGAATCGGCGGTAGCGGGGGGGGCCTCCTACGAGCAGTACTTC. Protein product: CSVESAVAGGASYEQYF.